These 13 T cell receptor beta chains were sequenced from one sample in a study of shared clonotypes between healthy human individuals. Using immunoSEQ multiplex PCR, the repertoire was profiled, and TCRdb retains in-frame clones only, with some absent. The sample consists of some 1.5 million clones, 95% to 99% of them appearing once. Source material: naive CD4+ T cells sorted from blood. Stated subset: CD45RA+ positively selected. These receptors all stem from a man in his thirties or forties in good health.

The chain has TRBV7-9 and TRBJ1-2; D gene uncertain. Germline V gene data show CDR1 as SEHNR and CDR2 as FQNEAQ (reference sequence). The CDR3 is 12 amino acids. The V end was cut by 3 bases, the J end by 4 bases, with 6 bases between. The CDR3 sequence: CASSLTVYGYTF. CDR3 nucleotides: TGTGCCAGCAGCTTGACGGTCTATGGCTACACCTTC.

Details on this clone: Other DNA sequences in this sample translate to the same CDR3. The chain is built from TRBV10-2 and TRBJ1-2; D remains unclear. Per the germline V gene, CDR1 is WSHSY and CDR2 is SAAADI. CDR3 length: 13 amino acids. Trimming removed 2 bases from V and 1 base from J, with 5 bases in between. CDR3: CASSESGNYGYTF. The CDR3 bases are TGCGCCAGCAGTGAGAGCGGTAACTATGGCTACACCTTC.

This chain joins TRBV10-3 and TRBJ2-1; 7 bases agree with TRBD2. V was clipped by 8 bases and J by 7 bases; unmatched bases: 5. Looked up from germline, CDR1 is ENHRY and CDR2 is SYGVKD. This CDR3 comprises 12 residues. The CDR3 region is CAIAGEGNEQFF. CDR3 DNA sequence: TGTGCCATCGCCGGGGAGGGGAATGAGCAGTTCTTC.

This clone appeared once. The CDR3 loop reads CSGSGTGITYTF. In nucleotides, the CDR3 is TGCAGCGGATCCGGGACAGGGATCACCTACACCTTC. The chain couples TRBV29-1 to TRBJ1-2; 9 bases match TRBD1. This CDR3 has 12 residues. V gave up 7 bases and J gave up 10 bases; unmatched junction bases: 10. CDR1 and CDR2 (germline): SQVTM, ANQGSEA.

Points on this clone: The identical CDR3 is also encoded by other nucleotide sequences in the sample. The rearrangement uses TRBV5-4 and TRBJ2-3; D is possibly TRBD1 (6 bases). This CDR3 spans 13 amino acids. Germline V gene sequence: CDR1 SGHNT, CDR2 YYREEE (reference sequence). The V end lost 4 bases, the J end lost 3 bases, and 9 bases lay between the germline ends. The CDR3 sequence: CASSLGQTDTQYF. CDR3 bases: TGTGCCAGCAGCCTCGGACAGACAGATACGCAGTATTTT.

The gene calls are TRBV19 and TRBJ2-7; D might be TRBD1 (5 bases). Germline lookup yields CDR1 LNHDA and CDR2 SQIVND (reference sequence). Trimming cost V 4 bases and J 6 bases, with 13 bases left between them. There are 13 residues in the CDR3. This CDR3 is CASSSTGSREQYF. CDR3 coding DNA: TGTGCCAGTAGTAGTACAGGAAGTCGCGAGCAGTACTTC.

This rearrangement joins TRBV7-2 to TRBJ2-5; D is unresolved. This CDR3 spans 13 amino acids. Trimming took 5 bases from V and 2 from J, leaving 9 bases between them. Germline CDR1 is SGHTA and CDR2 is FQGNSA. The CDR3, as DNA: TGTGCCAGCAGCCGGAAAAAACAAGAGACCCAGTACTTC. Translation gives CASSRKKQETQYF.

Remarks on this clone: The conserved phenylalanine or tryptophan is not found at the CDR3 terminus, so this likely reflects a read error. It is unclear where the CDR3 begins or ends on the DNA, so no DNA is shown, and the CDR3 is as TCRdb lists it. The chain joins TRBV4-1 to TRBJ2-3; the D call TRBD1 from the table was never checked on the DNA. Germline V gives CDR1 MGHRA, CDR2 YSYEKL. The CDR3 sequence runs 12 residues, both termini included. CDR3 sequence: CASSQDRDNQEA.

The chain links TRBV28 to TRBJ1-5, with D maybe TRBD1 (6 bases). V was cut by 4 bases and J by 6 bases, with 10 bases left in between. The CDR3 loop spans 13 amino acids. Germline lookup yields CDR1 MDHEN and CDR2 SYDVKM. The CDR3 loop is CASSSRGIQPQHF. DNA for the CDR3: TGTGCCAGCAGTTCCAGGGGAATTCAGCCCCAGCATTTT.

Turning to this clone: The sample carries other DNA sequences with the same CDR3. The chain carries TRBV18 and TRBJ2-3; 13 bases match TRBD2. V gave up 6 bases and J gave up 4 bases; unmatched junction bases: 4. Germline assignment: CDR1 KGHSH and CDR2 LQKENI. The CDR3 runs 15 residues. The DNA for the CDR3 is TGTGCCAGCTCCCCTGGACTAGCGGGAGCAGATACGCAGTATTTT. Protein product: CASSPGLAGADTQYF.

The chain carries TRBV5-1 and TRBJ2-1; 7 nucleotides match TRBD2. This CDR3 is 13 amino acids long. Germline V gene data show CDR1 as SGHRS and CDR2 as YFSETQ. The V segment lost 4 bases and the J segment 5 bases; nucleotides outside the gene matches: 3. The CDR3 DNA is TGCGCCAGCAGCGCCGGGACTAACAATGAGCAGTTCTTC. Protein product: CASSAGTNNEQFF.

J is TRBJ2-3 and V is TRBV19, with D perhaps TRBD2 (5 bases). Looked up from germline, CDR1 is LNHDA and CDR2 is SQIVND (reference sequence). This CDR3 region has 16 residues. Trimming shortened V by 2 bases and J by 1 base, and 13 bases separated the two germline ends. The CDR3 here is CASSIQLAFGTDTQYF. In DNA form, the CDR3 reads TGTGCCAGTAGTATACAGCTAGCATTCGGCACAGATACGCAGTATTTT.

The chain is built from TRBV5-4 and TRBJ2-2, with 7 bases that match TRBD2. Trimming took 2 bases from V and 4 from J; bases not matched to a gene: 5. CDR3 size: 15 residues. Germline assignment: CDR1 SGHNT and CDR2 YYREEE (reference sequence). CDR3 DNA sequence: TGTGCCAGCAGCTTTTCCCGCGGGGGCACCGGGGAGCTGTTTTTT. Its translation is CASSFSRGGTGELFF.